This T cell receptor (beta chain) was captured in a study of human T cells and chemical hapten exposure. Whole-study findings and limits: There was no change with DPC sensitization in TCRs above 1 in 1000 frequency.

The time point: patch test 1, 2 weeks after DPC sensitization. Treatment indicated: therapeutic diphenylcyclopropenone sensitization with weekly scalp DPC. Those who donated were patients with alopecia, 18 to 70 years of age, and suitable for DPC. It was from unfractionated whole blood that total RNA was extracted. The germline CDR1 and CDR2 sequences are SGHNT and YYREEE (reference sequence). The CDR3 runs 17 residues. V trimming: 1 base; J trimming: 7 bases; junction bases outside the gene matches: 14. This clonotype was seen at least ten times. The antigen is not known. TCRdb reprocessed the RACE reads with MiXCR, giving one entry per CDR3 protein. The sample lists 75,000 to 90,000 distinct CDR3 sequences, over 9.5% seen once, with roughly 3.4% in the top ten.

This sequence was found in a woman aged 55-70 years with alopecia areata. Some clones in this sample may be carry-over from other donors' samples. Sequencing used whole blood, obtained in connection with sensitization to the hapten diphenylcyclopropenone (DPC). V usage is TRBV5-4 and J usage is TRBJ2-1, with TRBD2 matching 7 bases. The CDR3 nucleotides are TGTGCCAGCAGCTTGATGAAAGGTCAGGGACTAAGTAATGAGCAGTTCTTC. Amino acids: CASSLMKGQGLSNEQFF. Using reference TRBV5-4 and TRBJ2-1 for the parts outside the CDR3, the full variable domain is ETGVTQSPTHLIKTRGQQVTLRCSSQSGHNTVSWYQQALGQGPQFIFQYYREEENGRGNFPPRFSGLQFPNYSSELNVNALELDDSALYLCASSLMKGQGLSNEQFFGPGTRLTVL.